The clone carrying this T cell receptor beta chain was detected a few times. Its antigen is not known. Flow cytometry had shown expanded CD8+CD57+ cells in the patients chosen for sequencing. This sample stems from a study of CD8+CD57+ T cells in acquired aplastic anemia. Study-level background: The average for DNA from sorted CD4+ and CD8+ cells was about 2.9 ug. Findings and caveats of the study: Patients and controls had CD8+ Simpson's diversity values that were not significantly distinct.

Researchers used genomic DNA as the template to profile TCR beta VDJ and CDR3. TCRdb analysed the reads with MiXCR anew, one entry per CDR3 protein. Found here are approximately 300,000 distinct CDR3 sequences, about three fifths of them singletons; the top ten hold roughly 1.3%. V shed 5 bases and J 7 bases; nucleotides not matched to a gene: 6. Germline-derived CDR1 and CDR2 are SGHTA and FQGTGA. The CDR3 is 15 residues long. The genes are TRBV7-3 and TRBJ1-6, with 9 bases aligning to TRBD1. The sequenced sample was sorted CD4+, CD8+, or CD8+CD57+ T cells (not recorded which) from PBMCs. This receptor was identified in a human donor with aplastic anemia. The CDR3 protein is CASSLQGAGNSPLHF. CDR3 bases: TGTGCCAGCAGCCTACAGGGGGCGGGAAATTCACCCCTCCACTTT. Combining the CDR3 with reference TRBV7-3 and TRBJ1-6 gives the whole variable domain GAGVSQTPSNKVTEKGKYVELRCDPISGHTALYWYRQSLGQGPEFLIYFQGTGAADDSGLPNDRFFAVRPEGSVSTLKIQRTERGDSAVYLCASSLQGAGNSPLHFGNGTRLTVT.